The 3 T cell receptor beta chains in this list originate from one sample, sequenced in a study of CD8+CD57+ T cells in acquired aplastic anemia. The study profiled TCR beta VDJ and CDR3 using genomic DNA as template. TCRdb redid the calling of the reads with MiXCR, one entry per CDR3 protein. In the table there are around 64,000 distinct CDR3 sequences, roughly 58% of which are singletons. What was sequenced was sorted CD4+, CD8+, or CD8+CD57+ T cells (not recorded which) from PBMCs. The source is a human donor in good health, serving as a control.

The table lists this clonotype with a count of one. The J gene is TRBJ1-1, the V gene TRBV15; the D gene is possibly TRBD1 (5 bases). The CDR3 spans 16 residues. The V gene lost 0 bases and the J gene lost 4 bases, with 15 bases spanning the gap. The germline V gene has CDR1 LNHNV and CDR2 YYDKDF (reference sequence). The CDR3 reads CATSRDWAGGGTEAFF. The CDR3 DNA reads as TGTGCCACCAGCAGAGATTGGGCGGGGGGAGGCACTGAAGCTTTCTTT.

This clonotype was observed at least ten times. V and J are TRBV4-2 and TRBJ2-3; 10 positions match TRBD2. With 0 bases clipped from V and 8 bases from J, the junction kept 8 bases outside the gene matches. Germline values: CDR1 LGHNA, CDR2 YNFKEQ. This CDR3 is built from 16 residues. This chain's CDR3 is CASSQDPSGSFGTQYF. The CDR3 region has the DNA TGTGCCAGCAGCCAAGATCCTAGCGGGAGTTTCGGTACGCAGTATTTT.

This clonotype was seen a few times. V and J are TRBV10-1 and TRBJ1-1, with 9 bases that match TRBD1. J was trimmed by 0 bases and V by 6 bases; bases with no gene match: 8. The CDR3 is made up of 16 amino acids. Germline CDR1 reads WNHNN; CDR2 reads SYGVQD (reference sequence). In DNA form, the CDR3 reads TGCGCCAGCAGCCCCGGGGGACAGGGCATGAACACTGAAGCTTTCTTT. This sequence encodes CASSPGGQGMNTEAFF.